This T cell receptor (beta chain) was identified during a study of shared clonotypes between healthy human individuals. Study outcomes and limitations: Clonotypes shared by all four donors outscored non-shared clonotypes in generation probability.

Division of CD4+ cells produced a CD45RA+ naive subset and a CD45RA-negative memory subset. The table came from immunoSEQ multiplex PCR; TCRdb's copy has only in-frame clones and leaves some out. The sample yields some 500,000 clones, approximately 95% seen once. CDR3 size: 16 residues. The germline V gene has CDR1 SGHRS and CDR2 YFSETQ. The trim removed 2 bases at V and 2 bases at J, leaving 8 bases unmatched. Notes on this clone: Its antigen remains unknown.

This chain links TRBV5-1 with TRBJ2-3; 7 bases map to TRBD2. The material sequenced was naive CD4+ T cells sorted from blood. Subset: CD45RA+ positively selected. This sequence was found in a young woman in good health. Written as DNA, the CDR3 is TGCGCCAGCAGCTTCACTGCGGGAGCCGTCACAGATACGCAGTATTTT. This translates into CASSFTAGAVTDTQYF.